This paragraph reports one T cell receptor (beta chain). The sample originates from a study of shared clonotypes between healthy human individuals. The input for sorted-subset replicate PCRs was roughly 180 ng DNA, about 30,000 T cell genomes. Some clones are missing from TCRdb's copy, which holds only in-frame ones; the method was immunoSEQ multiplex PCR. In the table there are some 900,000 clones, 76% of which are singletons. The junction had 9 bases not matched to a gene; V was cut back by 6 bases and J by 5 bases. Germline V gene sequence: CDR1 MDHEN, CDR2 SYDVKM. The CDR3 loop spans 14 amino acids.

V usage is TRBV28 and J usage is TRBJ2-5; 7 nucleotides line up with TRBD1. The specimen sequenced was memory CD4+ T cells sorted from blood. Subset: CD45RA-negative fraction. This TCR came from a man in his late teens or twenties in good health. CDR3 loop: CASSSGQSRETQYF. The CDR3 bases are TGTGCCAGCAGCTCGGGACAGTCCAGGGAGACCCAGTACTTC. Filled out from reference TRBV28 and TRBJ2-5, the complete variable domain reads DVKVTQSSRYLVKRTGEKVFLECVQDMDHENMFWYRQDPGLGLRLIYFSYDVKMKEKGDIPEGYSVSREKKERFSLILESASTNQTSMYLCASSSGQSRETQYFGPGTRLLVL.